One and the same sample provided the 20 T cell receptor beta chains below, sequenced in a study of blood T cells in healthy people across ages. Then a second PCR, running about 6 to 11 cycles, was carried out with a sample-barcoded 5' primer and a J-beta primer mix. TCRdb re-called the 5' RACE reads through MiXCR, storing one row per CDR3 protein. Of about 1 million distinct CDR3 sequences in the sample, roughly a quarter are singletons; the top ten hold less than 0.85%. This sample also belongs to another study, concerning T cells of mothers and their children.

The sample was blood. Receptor source: a girl aged 2-10 years in good health.

There are a few counts of this clonotype. CDR3 protein: CAVIRTGNTEAFF. The DNA of the CDR3 is TGTGCCGTAATCAGGACAGGGAACACTGAAGCTTTCTTT. The chain carries TRBV6-5 and TRBJ1-1, with TRBD1 identical over 7 bases. There are 13 residues in the CDR3. CDR1 and CDR2 from the germline V gene are MNHEY and SVGAGI. Trimming at V came to 11 bases and at J to 1 base, leaving 7 bases not matched to a gene.

This clonotype has more than one count but fewer than ten. V and J are TRBV27 and TRBJ1-2; TRBD1 matches at 7 bases. From germline, CDR1 is MNHEY and CDR2 SMNVEV (reference sequence). V dropped 6 bases and J dropped 3; count of bases not matched to a gene: 7. The CDR3 runs to 14 residues. The CDR3 here is CASSYTGTDYGYTF. CDR3 sequence (DNA): TGTGCCAGCAGCTATACCGGGACAGACTATGGCTACACCTTC.

The V gene is TRBV18, the J gene TRBJ2-5; 8 positions match TRBD1. Trimming at V came to 7 bases and at J to 4 bases, leaving 8 bases not matched to a gene. Germline V lookup: CDR1 KGHSH, CDR2 LQKENI. This CDR3 region has 14 residues. The CDR3 is CASFLDRAGETQYF. CDR3 nucleotide sequence: TGTGCCAGCTTTCTGGACAGGGCGGGAGAGACCCAGTACTTC.

This clonotype showed up just a few times. The V gene is TRBV12-3 or TRBV12-4, the J gene TRBJ1-2, with TRBD1 identical over 7 bases. V lost 6 bases, J lost 4 bases, and 8 bases stayed unmatched. The CDR3 sequence is 14 residues long. CDR3 nucleotides: TGTGCCAGCAGGGGGAGAGGGGGCGGCTATGGCTACACCTTC. Its translation: CASRGRGGGYGYTF.

The gene calls are TRBV25-1 and TRBJ1-4; the D gene is possibly TRBD1 (5 bases). V was pared by 0 bases and J by 7 bases, with 12 bases between. CDR3 length: 15 amino acids. Germline loops: CDR1 MGHDK, CDR2 SYGVNS. The CDR3 region has the DNA TGTGCCAGCAGTGAATATTTCGTGAGGGGTGAAAAACTGTTTTTT. It yields the protein CASSEYFVRGEKLFF.

The gene calls are TRBV20-1 and TRBJ2-5; 8 nucleotides align to TRBD1. This CDR3 is built from 15 residues. J was trimmed by 4 bases and V by 5 bases; bases with no gene match: 12. Germline-derived CDR1 and CDR2 are DFQATT and SNEGSKA (reference sequence). The CDR3 loop reads CSAVYLTGERETQYF. The CDR3 DNA reads TGCAGTGCTGTTTACCTGACAGGGGAAAGAGAGACCCAGTACTTC.

The chain combines TRBV14 with TRBJ2-1; no clear D. This CDR3 has 13 residues. The V gene's germline CDR1 is SGHDN and CDR2 FVKESK. V shed 8 bases and J shed 5 bases, with 13 bases lying between them. In DNA form, the CDR3 reads TGTGCCAGCCGGACCGGATGGAACAATGAGCAGTTCTTC. This encodes CASRTGWNNEQFF.

J is TRBJ1-2 and V is TRBV28, with D maybe TRBD1 (6 bases). The V gene's germline CDR1 is MDHEN and CDR2 SYDVKM. Trimming took 7 bases from V and 3 from J, leaving 18 bases between them. The CDR3 runs 15 residues. CDR3 DNA: TGTGCCAGCACCAAACGCGGGGGGGGCGACTATGGCTACACCTTC. Its translation: CASTKRGGGDYGYTF.

V usage is TRBV15 and J usage is TRBJ1-4; 9 bases match TRBD1. CDR1 is LNHNV, CDR2 YYDKDF, per germline (reference sequence). The CDR3 runs to 15 residues. V was clipped by 3 bases and J by 5 bases; unmatched bases: 4. This chain's CDR3 is CATSSTGTGNEKLFF. The CDR3, as DNA: TGTGCCACCAGCAGTACCGGGACAGGGAATGAAAAACTGTTTTTT.

The chain is built from TRBV5-1 and TRBJ2-5; D possibly uses TRBD1 or TRBD2 (6 bases each). Germline V gives CDR1 SGHRS, CDR2 YFSETQ. The CDR3 is 14 amino acids. Between the trimmed V and J ends, which lost 4 bases and 2 bases, there was a span of 12 bases. CDR3 in amino acids: CASSRGDGQETQYF. The CDR3 region has the DNA TGCGCCAGCAGCAGGGGGGACGGTCAAGAGACCCAGTACTTC.

The rearrangement joins TRBV29-1 to TRBJ1-2; TRBD1 matches 8 bases. Trimming cost V 4 bases and J 7 bases; bases outside gene matches: 8. Per the germline V gene, CDR1 is SQVTM and CDR2 is ANQGSEA. The CDR3 spans 13 residues. The CDR3 reads CSVAGGAYRGYTF. CDR3 bases: TGCAGCGTTGCAGGGGGCGCGTATCGTGGCTACACCTTC.

The chain has TRBV10-3 and TRBJ2-5; 8 bases align to TRBD2. The CDR3 length is 14 residues. The ends lost 6 bases at V and 0 bases at J; junction bases unmatched: 3. Germline values: CDR1 ENHRY, CDR2 SYGVKD. CDR3 coding DNA: TGTGCCATCAGGGGACTAGAGTACCAAGAGACCCAGTACTTC. This encodes CAIRGLEYQETQYF.

This clonotype was counted many times. V usage is TRBV7-3 and J usage is TRBJ2-7, with TRBD1 identical over 8 bases. V shed 1 base and J 5 bases; nucleotides not matched to a gene: 7. Per the germline V gene, CDR1 is SGHTA and CDR2 is FQGTGA. This CDR3 is built from 15 residues. The CDR3 DNA sequence: TGTGCCAGCAGCTTAAAGACAGGGGTATTCGACGAGCAGTACTTC. Its translation: CASSLKTGVFDEQYF.

This clonotype has just a few counts. The genes are TRBV5-1 and TRBJ1-3; tentatively, D is TRBD1 (6 bases). The V end lost 4 bases, the J end lost 4 bases, and 12 bases lay between the germline ends. The CDR3 is 14 amino acids. CDR1 is SGHRS and CDR2 is YFSETQ in the germline V gene. The CDR3: CASSAGQGGNTIYF. As DNA, the CDR3 is TGCGCCAGCAGCGCGGGACAAGGAGGAAACACCATATATTTT. Based on the CDR3 plus reference TRBV5-1 and TRBJ1-3, the full variable domain is KAGVTQTPRYLIKTRGQQVTLSCSPISGHRSVSWYQQTPGQGLQFLFEYFSETQRNKGNFPGRFSGRQFSNSRSEMNVSTLELGDSALYLCASSAGQGGNTIYFGEGSWLTVV.

This chain uses TRBV6-6 with TRBJ1-4; TRBD1 aligns across 10 bases. The CDR3 loop spans 15 amino acids. Germline V gene lookup returns CDR1 MNHNY and CDR2 SVGAGI (reference sequence). V trimming: 5 bases; J trimming: 6 bases; junction bases outside the gene matches: 6. DNA of the CDR3: TGTGCCAGCAGTGGAGTCGACAGGGGGCATGAAAAACTGTTTTTT. Translation gives CASSGVDRGHEKLFF.

The genes are TRBV5-5 and TRBJ2-2; the D is unclear. From germline, CDR1 is SGHKS and CDR2 YYEKEE (reference sequence). V was pared by 1 base and J by 5 bases, with 12 bases between. The CDR3 runs to 15 residues. CDR3 nucleotide sequence: TGTGCCAGCAGCTTGAGGCCAAAAGTGACCGGGGAGCTGTTTTTT. This gives the protein CASSLRPKVTGELFF.

The CDR3 sequence: CASSLPEFGHEQFF. CDR3 bases: TGTGCCAGCAGTTTACCAGAATTTGGCCATGAGCAGTTCTTC. The chain uses TRBV28 and TRBJ2-1; D unresolved. The CDR3 is 14 residues long. The ends were cut back, 2 bases at V and 8 bases at J, with 13 bases in the middle. Germline CDR1 reads MDHEN; CDR2 reads SYDVKM.

This clonotype turned up a few times. The junction shows a germline mismatch at one end, possibly a read error. This sequence joins TRBV20-1 and TRBJ1-4; 12 bases are a match to TRBD1. This CDR3 contains 15 residues. CDR1 DFQATT and CDR2 SNEGSKA come from the germline V gene (reference sequence). This CDR3 is CSAADGTGGPEKLCF. CDR3 bases: TGCAGTGCAGCGGACGGGACAGGGGGCCCTGAAAAACTGTGTTTT.

This clonotype was detected a few times. This chain uses TRBV20-1 with TRBJ2-5, with 11 bases fitting TRBD2. The tail of the sequence fits TRBJ2-1 better, so the J call may be wrong. Germline-derived CDR1 and CDR2 are DFQATT and SNEGSKA (reference sequence). The CDR3 is made up of 16 amino acids. DNA of the CDR3: TGCAGTGCTAGAGCCCTACTAGCGGGAGAATTGGGCGAGCAGTTCTTC. Protein: CSARALLAGELGEQFF.

As regards this clonotype: An end of the junction does not agree with germline; a read error may underlie this. The chain uses TRBV29-1 and TRBJ1-2; TRBD1 is a possible D gene (5 bases). This CDR3 contains 14 residues. Germline loops: CDR1 SQVTM, CDR2 ANQGSEA. This CDR3 reads CSAYYQGKRDEGAF. The CDR3 nucleotides read TGCAGCGCTTACTACCAAGGGAAAAGGGATGAAGGGGCCTTC.